A single sample gave rise to the 30 T cell receptor beta chains below, sequenced in a study of cytomegalovirus exposure and HLA in healthy donors. PCR amplification relied on 60 Vbeta primers (plus 13 Jbeta primers). Measured with immunoSEQ multiplex PCR; TCRdb has only the in-frame clones, and not every one. The sample lists over 80,000 clones, 70% to 85% occurring once. Material: PBMCs. The receptors were gathered from a man between 50 and 59 years old in good health and CMV-seronegative.

The CDR3 is CASSLSGRTSEGEQFF. Written as DNA, the CDR3 is TGTGCCAGCAGCCTCTCAGGTAGGACTAGCGAAGGTGAGCAGTTCTTC. This chain joins TRBV9 and TRBJ2-1, with 9 bases that match TRBD2. CDR3 length equals 16 residues. Trimming at V came to 4 bases and at J to 9 bases, leaving 14 bases not matched to a gene. From germline, CDR1 is SGDLS and CDR2 YYNGEE.

There are a few counts of this clone. The chain uses TRBV2 and TRBJ2-7; no firm D call. The CDR3 is 12 amino acids. V lost 3 bases to trimming and J lost 7 bases, with 10 bases between them. From germline, CDR1 is SNHLY and CDR2 FYNNEI. The CDR3, as DNA: TGTGCCAGCAGTGACGCTGCTAATGAGCAGTACTTC. As protein: CASSDAANEQYF.

J is TRBJ2-1 and V is TRBV5-1; TRBD1 might be the D (6 bases). The V gene lost 2 bases and the J gene lost 0 bases, with 12 bases spanning the gap. CDR1 and CDR2 (germline): SGHRS, YFSETQ. The CDR3 spans 16 residues. CDR3 sequence (DNA): TGCGCCAGCAGCTTCCGACAGGCTAGCTCCTACAATGAGCAGTTCTTC. As protein: CASSFRQASSYNEQFF.

The V call is TRBV7-3, the J call TRBJ2-3; maybe TRBD1 (7 bases). V lost 5 bases and J lost 5, with 17 bases in between. This CDR3 contains 15 residues. Germline V gene sequence: CDR1 SGHTA, CDR2 FQGTGA. CDR3 protein: CASSPTGAGGDTQYF. CDR3 bases: TGTGCCAGCAGCCCTACGGGAGCAGGGGGAGATACGCAGTATTTT.

The chain uses TRBV5-1 and TRBJ1-1; a possible D gene is TRBD1 (5 bases). The CDR3 consists of 15 residues. Deletions cut 4 bases from V and 3 bases from J, with 16 bases between. Germline assignment: CDR1 SGHRS and CDR2 YFSETQ. The CDR3 reads CASSPAGKRDTEAFF. The CDR3 nucleotides are TGCGCCAGCAGCCCGGCAGGGAAACGTGACACTGAAGCTTTCTTT.

The chain joins TRBV7-2 to TRBJ1-2, with 7 bases fitting TRBD1. The germline V gene has CDR1 SGHTA and CDR2 FQGNSA. Trimming at V came to 3 bases and at J to 8 bases, leaving 3 bases not matched to a gene. This CDR3 spans 12 amino acids. The CDR3 nucleotides are TGTGCCAGCAGCTTTGACAGGGAAGGCTACACCTTC. It encodes CASSFDREGYTF.

In DNA, the CDR3 is TGTGCCAGCAGCGTCGAACAGGGGGCCGCACTGTACGAGCAGTACTTC. Translated: CASSVEQGAALYEQYF. V usage is TRBV9 and J usage is TRBJ2-7, with TRBD1 matching over 9 bases. Germline V lookup: CDR1 SGDLS, CDR2 YYNGEE. The CDR3 loop spans 16 amino acids. The junction had 10 bases not matched to a gene; V was cut back by 2 bases and J by 4 bases.

This chain joins TRBV9 and TRBJ2-5, with 8 bases matching TRBD1. Losses at the gene ends were 3 bases for V and 2 bases for J; bases not matched to a gene: 3. The CDR3 totals 14 residues. Germline V lookup: CDR1 SGDLS, CDR2 YYNGEE. The CDR3, as DNA: TGTGCCAGCAGCGCTGGACAGGGTCAAGAGACCCAGTACTTC. Translation: CASSAGQGQETQYF. Full variable domain (remainder filled in from reference TRBV9 and TRBJ2-5): DSGVTQTPKHLITATGQRVTLRCSPRSGDLSVYWYQQSLDQGLQFLIQYYNGEERAKGNILERFSAQQFPDLHSELNLSSLELGDSALYFCASSAGQGQETQYFGPGTRLLVL.

The V gene is TRBV30, the J gene TRBJ1-6; TRBD1 matches 7 bases. The CDR3 covers 15 residues. The ends lost 0 bases at V and 9 bases at J; junction bases unmatched: 8. Germline CDR1 reads GTSNPN; CDR2 reads SVGIG (reference sequence). CDR3 sequence: CAWSVVPTGRSPLHF. CDR3 in DNA: TGTGCCTGGAGTGTAGTTCCGACAGGGCGTTCACCCCTCCACTTT.

To note about this clone: Mismatch with germline at one junction end may stem from a read error. This chain joins TRBV28 and TRBJ1-1; 8 bases are shared with TRBD1. CDR1 MDHEN and CDR2 SYDVKM come from the germline V gene. CDR3 size: 14 residues. CDR3 bases: TGTGTCAGCTACTCAACAGGGGGAGCGACTGAAGCTTTCTTT. It yields the protein CVSYSTGGATEAFF.

V gene TRBV6-5 combines with J gene TRBJ2-1; D is ambiguous. CDR1 is MNHEY, CDR2 SVGAGI, per germline. The CDR3 is 16 residues long. V was shortened by 0 bases and J by 0 bases, with 9 bases between the two germline ends. In DNA form, the CDR3 reads TGTGCCAGCAGTTACTCGACGACTGGCTCCTACAATGAGCAGTTCTTC. It codes for CASSYSTTGSYNEQFF.

The V and J genes are TRBV28 and TRBJ1-6, with D perhaps matching TRBD1 (6 bases). Germline CDR1 MDHEN, CDR2 SYDVKM. CDR3 length equals 14 residues. V was pared by 6 bases and J by 10 bases, with 16 bases between. CDR3 protein: CASRRTRGDSPLHF. In nucleotides, the CDR3 is TGTGCCAGCAGGCGTACCAGGGGAGACTCACCCCTCCACTTT.

This clone was seen only a few times. The chain uses TRBV9 and TRBJ2-3, with 11 nucleotides matching TRBD2. V gave up 0 bases and J gave up 4 bases; unmatched junction bases: 4. CDR3 length: 16 amino acids. Germline V gene data show CDR1 as SGDLS and CDR2 as YYNGEE. The CDR3 spells CASSVDSGRGSDTQYF. As DNA, the CDR3 is TGTGCCAGCAGCGTAGATAGCGGGAGGGGGTCAGATACGCAGTATTTT.

V usage is TRBV5-4 and J usage is TRBJ1-2, with a possible D match to TRBD1 (6 bases). Germline CDR1 reads SGHNT; CDR2 reads YYREEE (reference sequence). V lost 5 bases and J lost 4, with 15 bases in between. The CDR3 spans 14 residues. The CDR3: CASSKPIQGYGYTF. In DNA, the CDR3 is TGTGCCAGCAGTAAACCAATACAGGGCTATGGCTACACCTTC.

The count of this clone is one. The chain links TRBV9 to TRBJ2-2, with 8 bases matching TRBD2. Per germline, CDR1 SGDLS and CDR2 YYNGEE. V dropped 4 bases and J dropped 4; count of bases not matched to a gene: 15. This CDR3 contains 18 residues. The CDR3 sequence is CASSLRGSGAGGTGELFF. The CDR3, as DNA: TGTGCCAGCAGCCTACGGGGTAGCGGGGCCGGGGGCACCGGGGAGCTGTTTTTT.

The genes are TRBV10-3 and TRBJ1-1; D perhaps matches TRBD1 (6 bases). Germline loops: CDR1 ENHRY, CDR2 SYGVKD. V lost 7 bases, J lost 5 bases, and 17 bases lay in between. This CDR3 is 14 amino acids long. CDR3 coding DNA: TGTGCCATCAAAGGGGGGGAAGGAGGGACTGAAGCTTTCTTT. Amino acids: CAIKGGEGGTEAFF.

In its sample, this clone was seen once. This sequence joins TRBV20-1 and TRBJ2-5; D remains unclear. V gave up 6 bases and J gave up 7 bases, with 9 bases separating them. This CDR3 has 10 amino acids. Per germline, CDR1 DFQATT and CDR2 SNEGSKA (reference sequence). CDR3 region: CSAPTGTQYF. The CDR3 coding sequence is TGCAGTGCGCCAACCGGGACCCAGTACTTC.

The chain recombines TRBV28 with TRBJ2-7, with 12 bases matching TRBD2. The CDR3 runs 16 residues. Germline V CDR1 and CDR2: MDHEN, SYDVKM. After removal of 3 bases from V and 4 bases from J, the junction contained 7 bases not matched to a gene. CDR3 amino acids: CASSFGVTSGSYEQYF. CDR3 coding DNA: TGTGCCAGCAGTTTTGGAGTGACTAGCGGGAGTTACGAGCAGTACTTC.

This chain uses TRBV4-3 with TRBJ1-2; 8 bases agree with TRBD1. The CDR3 is 14 residues long. V trimming: 2 bases; J trimming: 8 bases; junction bases outside the gene matches: 7. Germline assignment: CDR1 LGHNA and CDR2 YSLEER. CDR3 nucleotide sequence: TGCGCCAGCAGCCAACCCCAGGGGGCAGGGGGCTACACCTTC. Its protein product is CASSQPQGAGGYTF.

Regarding this clone: At one end, the junction sequence differs from germline, possibly due to a read error. V and J are TRBV7-7 and TRBJ2-1; the match to TRBD2 covers 12 bases. The CDR3 loop spans 17 amino acids. Germline V lookup: CDR1 SSHAT, CDR2 FNYEAQ (reference sequence). The chain's CDR3 is CASSLSSAGLAGNEQFF. CDR3 sequence (DNA): TGTGCTAGCAGCTTAAGTAGTGCAGGACTAGCGGGGAATGAGCAGTTCTTC.

The chain uses TRBV28 and TRBJ1-5; the D gene is possibly TRBD1 (6 bases). The CDR3 totals 14 residues. The V gene's germline CDR1 is MDHEN and CDR2 SYDVKM. V lost 6 bases and J lost 7, with 16 bases in between. The CDR3 DNA reads as TGTGCCAGCAGCCCCGGGGGGCGGGAACAGCCCCAGCATTTT. Its translation: CASSPGGREQPQHF.

This chain links TRBV9 with TRBJ1-2; D unresolved. The CDR3 extends over 15 amino acids. Germline values: CDR1 SGDLS, CDR2 YYNGEE. The ends were cut back, 0 bases at V and 5 bases at J, with 14 bases in the middle. CDR3 DNA sequence: TGTGCCAGCAGCGTAGGGAAGAAGGGAGTTTATGGCTACACCTTC. As protein: CASSVGKKGVYGYTF.

The rearrangement joins TRBV30 to TRBJ2-7; no clear D. This CDR3 has 14 amino acids. CDR1 is GTSNPN, CDR2 SVGIG, per germline (reference sequence). V lost 4 bases, J lost 2 bases, and 15 bases lay in between. In DNA form, the CDR3 reads TGTGCCTGGAATACCTTTTTTGCGGCCTACGAGCAGTACTTC. It specifies CAWNTFFAAYEQYF.

The gene calls are TRBV11-3 and TRBJ1-3, with D perhaps matching TRBD1 (6 bases). This CDR3 region has 17 residues. V lost 6 bases to trimming and J lost 0 bases, with 18 bases between them. Per the germline V gene, CDR1 is SGHNT and CDR2 is YENEEA. The CDR3 region has the DNA TGTGCCAGCAGGAACATCAGGGGTCATAGCTCTGGAAACACCATATATTTT. It encodes CASRNIRGHSSGNTIYF.

The chain joins TRBV6-4 to TRBJ2-3; weak D call: TRBD2 (6 bases). The CDR3 is 15 amino acids. The V and J ends lost 4 bases and 0 bases respectively, with 11 bases between them. Germline V gives CDR1 MRHNA, CDR2 SNTAGT. CDR3 in amino acids: CASSVRGTSTDTQYF. The CDR3, as DNA: TGTGCCAGCAGTGTGCGGGGAACTAGCACAGATACGCAGTATTTT.

The chain links TRBV9 to TRBJ2-1; 13 nucleotides line up with TRBD2. Germline V gene data show CDR1 as SGDLS and CDR2 as YYNGEE. The CDR3 totals 16 residues. Trimming took 1 base from V and 6 from J; bases not matched to a gene: 4. The CDR3 region is CASSVRGTSGANEQFF. CDR3 coding DNA: TGTGCCAGCAGCGTACGTGGGACTAGCGGGGCCAATGAGCAGTTCTTC.

This clone was observed once. This chain connects TRBV7-9 to TRBJ2-1, with 8 bases fitting TRBD1. The CDR3 is 15 residues long. V lost 4 bases to trimming and J lost 5 bases; unmatched junction nucleotides: 7. Germline lookup yields CDR1 SEHNR and CDR2 FQNEAQ (reference sequence). CDR3 in DNA: TGTGCCAGCAGCTACGGGACAGGAGGAAACAATGAGCAGTTCTTC. Amino acids: CASSYGTGGNNEQFF.

The V call is TRBV30, the J call TRBJ1-1; the D gene is possibly TRBD1 (6 bases). The germline V gene encodes CDR1 GTSNPN and CDR2 SVGIG (reference sequence). V was shortened by 3 bases and J by 1 base, with 12 bases between the two germline ends. The CDR3 contains 14 residues. The CDR3 nucleotides are TGTGCCTGGAGGGGGGACATGACGAACACTGAAGCTTTCTTT. Protein product: CAWRGDMTNTEAFF.

This clone was observed a handful of times. This sequence joins TRBV6-6 and TRBJ2-5, with D perhaps matching TRBD1 (6 bases). The CDR3 is 12 residues long. Trimming took 8 bases from V and 4 from J, leaving 11 bases between them. From germline, CDR1 is MNHNY and CDR2 SVGAGI (reference sequence). CDR3 region: CASREGGETQYF. The CDR3 DNA reads TGTGCCAGCCGGGAAGGGGGAGAGACCCAGTACTTC.

A single count supports this clone. The chain employs TRBV10-1 and TRBJ2-1; 12 bases fit TRBD2. The J segment lost 2 bases and the V segment lost 1 base, leaving 3 bases of the junction unmatched. The CDR3 spans 17 residues. Germline V gene sequence: CDR1 WNHNN, CDR2 SYGVQD (reference sequence). The CDR3 sequence is CASSELGLAGPYNEQFF. CDR3 sequence (DNA): TGCGCCAGCAGTGAGTTGGGACTAGCGGGCCCCTACAATGAGCAGTTCTTC.